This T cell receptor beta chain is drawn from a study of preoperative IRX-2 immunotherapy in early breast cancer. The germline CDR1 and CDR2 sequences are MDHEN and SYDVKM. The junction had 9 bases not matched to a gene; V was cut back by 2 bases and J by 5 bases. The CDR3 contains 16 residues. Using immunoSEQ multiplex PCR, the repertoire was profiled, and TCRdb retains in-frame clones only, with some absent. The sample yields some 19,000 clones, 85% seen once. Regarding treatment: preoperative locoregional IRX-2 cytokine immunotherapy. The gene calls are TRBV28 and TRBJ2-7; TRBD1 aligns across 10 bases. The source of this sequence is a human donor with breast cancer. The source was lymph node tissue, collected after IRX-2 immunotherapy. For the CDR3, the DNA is TGTGCCAGCAGTTTAGAGGGGACAGGGGTTCGCGACGAGCAGTACTTC. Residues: CASSLEGTGVRDEQYF.